This entry lists 20 T cell receptor beta chains sequenced from one sample in a study. TCRdb re-derived calls from the 5' RACE reads in MiXCR, one entry per CDR3 protein. The sample yields 50,000 to 80,000 distinct CDR3 sequences, approximately 22% seen once. The specimen sequenced was memory CD4+ T cells sorted from a lymph node. Sample subset: memory CD4+ T cells, CD4+CD45RO+CD25-. The receptor set was obtained from a female donor with breast cancer.

This clonotype was seen at least ten times. The chain uses TRBV5-1 and TRBJ2-1; 14 bases line up with TRBD2. This CDR3 has 16 residues. Trimming cost V 4 bases and J 10 bases; bases outside gene matches: 10. Germline values: CDR1 SGHRS, CDR2 YFSETQ. For the CDR3, the DNA is TGCGCCAGCAGCCCTGGGACTAGCGGGAGTGTAGGAGAGCAGTTCTTC. Protein product: CASSPGTSGSVGEQFF.

This clonotype has only a few counts. The chain is built from TRBV6-1 and TRBJ1-1; D unclear. The CDR3 is 13 amino acids. Germline V gives CDR1 MNHNS, CDR2 SASEGT. The germline V and J ends were trimmed by 3 bases and 1 base, with 6 bases remaining between them. CDR3: CASSEQQNTEAFF. As DNA, the CDR3 is TGTGCCAGCAGTGAGCAACAGAACACTGAAGCTTTCTTT.

The chain couples TRBV9 to TRBJ2-1, with 11 bases matching TRBD2. Looked up from germline, CDR1 is SGDLS and CDR2 is YYNGEE. J gave up 8 bases and V 3 bases, and 7 bases lay outside the gene matches. The CDR3 consists of 15 residues. The CDR3 sequence: CASSEGLAVDDEQFF. The DNA for the CDR3 is TGTGCCAGCAGCGAGGGACTAGCGGTCGACGATGAGCAGTTCTTC.

This clonotype was recorded many times. This chain joins TRBV28 and TRBJ2-3, with a tentative D call TRBD2 (5 bases). The CDR3 runs 13 residues. Germline V gene sequence: CDR1 MDHEN, CDR2 SYDVKM. V gave up 2 bases and J gave up 6 bases, with 9 bases separating them. The CDR3, as DNA: TGTGCCAGCAGTTTAACGGGGATTGATACGCAGTATTTT. This sequence encodes CASSLTGIDTQYF.

CDR3 region: CASSETKETQYF. CDR3 nucleotides: TGCGCCAGCAGTGAAACAAAGGAGACCCAGTACTTC. The chain couples TRBV10-2 to TRBJ2-5, with D unclear. The CDR3 is 12 residues long. The germline CDR1 and CDR2 sequences are WSHSY and SAAADI. V lost 3 bases, J lost 5 bases, and 7 bases lay in between.

With regard to this clonotype: Relative to the germline gene, one junction end is altered; a read error may explain this. The chain couples TRBV6-6 to TRBJ1-5, with 10 bases that match TRBD1. The CDR3 has 15 residues. CDR1 and CDR2 from the germline V gene are MNHNY and SVGAGI (reference sequence). The CDR3 protein is CASGYGTGADQPQRF. CDR3 DNA: TGTGCCAGCGGTTACGGGACAGGGGCCGATCAGCCCCAGCGTTTT.

This clonotype has more than one count but fewer than ten. CDR3 sequence: CASSPGLAGVGEQFF. CDR3 sequence (DNA): TGTGCCAGCAGCCCGGGACTAGCGGGAGTCGGGGAGCAGTTCTTC. The gene calls are TRBV2 and TRBJ2-1; 14 bases align to TRBD2. CDR3 length: 15 amino acids. J was trimmed by 10 bases and V by 6 bases; bases with no gene match: 8. The germline V gene encodes CDR1 SNHLY and CDR2 FYNNEI.

The chain couples TRBV20-1 to TRBJ2-1, with 7 bases aligning to TRBD2. The germline V gene has CDR1 DFQATT and CDR2 SNEGSKA (reference sequence). This CDR3 region has 14 residues. V lost 6 bases and J lost 8; bases outside the gene matches: 13. CDR3 in DNA: TGCAGTGCCCTCGGGGGAGGGCCGGAAGATGAGCAGTTCTTC. Translation: CSALGGGPEDEQFF.

The chain uses TRBV18 and TRBJ1-2; unclear D gene. Germline V gene sequence: CDR1 KGHSH, CDR2 LQKENI. This CDR3 region has 12 residues. V lost 8 bases, J lost 6 bases, and 13 bases lay in between. CDR3 DNA sequence: TGTGCCAGCCCAAAGGACGGGGATGGCTACACCTTC. Its translation is CASPKDGDGYTF.

Ten or more counts support this clonotype. The chain recombines TRBV29-1 with TRBJ2-5; tentative D call: TRBD2 (5 bases). The CDR3 spans 10 residues. V was shortened by 6 bases and J by 5 bases, with 7 bases between the two germline ends. Germline V CDR1 and CDR2: SQVTM, ANQGSEA. CDR3 protein: CSVREETQYF. CDR3 DNA sequence: TGCAGCGTAAGGGAGGAGACCCAGTACTTC.

This clonotype was picked up many times. The chain uses TRBV4-1 and TRBJ2-5, with 8 positions matching TRBD1. This CDR3 contains 16 residues. Trimming took 5 bases from V and 4 from J; bases not matched to a gene: 12. Germline assignment: CDR1 MGHRA and CDR2 YSYEKL. The CDR3 DNA reads TGCGCCAGCAGCAACCCAGGAAAAACAGGGGGAGAGACCCAGTACTTC. This translates into CASSNPGKTGGETQYF.

This clonotype was recorded at least ten times. The chain links TRBV4-3 to TRBJ2-5; D is perhaps TRBD1 (6 bases). The CDR3 extends over 15 amino acids. Germline V gives CDR1 LGHNA, CDR2 YSLEER. The V end was cut by 2 bases, the J end by 2 bases, with 12 bases between. The CDR3 loop is CASSQLRGPQETQYF. The CDR3, as DNA: TGCGCCAGCAGCCAACTCAGGGGCCCTCAAGAGACCCAGTACTTC.

This clonotype appeared a few times. The chain is built from TRBV7-9 and TRBJ2-3; either TRBD1 or TRBD2 may fit D (5 bases each). Germline V lookup: CDR1 SEHNR, CDR2 FQNEAQ (reference sequence). The CDR3 spans 17 residues. The V and J ends lost 2 bases and 0 bases respectively, with 15 bases between them. The CDR3 is CASSLRDGFSSTDTQYF. The CDR3 coding sequence is TGTGCCAGCAGCTTACGGGACGGTTTTTCTAGCACAGATACGCAGTATTTT.

This chain links TRBV15 with TRBJ2-1; TRBD1 agrees at 10 bases. This CDR3 spans 15 amino acids. The junction had 4 bases not matched to a gene; V was cut back by 2 bases and J by 6 bases. Germline lookup yields CDR1 LNHNV and CDR2 YYDKDF (reference sequence). This chain's CDR3 is CATSRRTGGSNEQFF. CDR3 coding DNA: TGTGCCACCAGCAGAAGGACAGGGGGAAGCAATGAGCAGTTCTTC.

This clonotype occurred a few times. The chain has TRBV20-1 and TRBJ2-3; the D gene is possibly TRBD2 (6 bases). Trimming left V 5 bases short and J 6 bases short, with 12 bases between. This CDR3 contains 12 residues. Germline CDR1 and CDR2: DFQATT and SNEGSKA (reference sequence). The DNA of the CDR3 is TGCAGTGCTCGACTAGTACGGGATACGCAGTATTTT. Protein product: CSARLVRDTQYF.

This clonotype was recorded a few times. V and J are TRBV5-1 and TRBJ1-1; 9 bases line up with TRBD1. V gave up 0 bases and J gave up 1 base; unmatched junction bases: 1. Germline CDR1 is SGHRS and CDR2 is YFSETQ. There are 15 residues in the CDR3. CDR3 sequence reads: CASSLGDRENTEAFF. In DNA form, the CDR3 reads TGCGCCAGCAGCTTGGGGGACAGGGAGAACACTGAAGCTTTCTTT.

Points on this clonotype: This may be a read error, as it is one base from a much larger clone. This chain joins TRBV7-2 and TRBJ2-7; TRBD1 aligns across 7 bases. The CDR3 covers 14 residues. Germline V gene data show CDR1 as SGHTA and CDR2 as FQGNSA. Written as DNA, the CDR3 is TGTGCCAGCAGCTTCACGGGACAGTCCTACGAGCAGTGCTTC. Protein product: CASSFTGQSYEQCF.

This clonotype has only a few counts. V gene TRBV28 combines with J gene TRBJ1-1; 7 nucleotides match TRBD1. Germline CDR1 MDHEN, CDR2 SYDVKM. This CDR3 comprises 13 residues. V shed 10 bases and J 1 base; nucleotides not matched to a gene: 6. CDR3 in amino acids: CAIRQGWNTEAFF. CDR3 in DNA: TGTGCCATCAGACAGGGCTGGAACACTGAAGCTTTCTTT.

The V and J genes are TRBV7-3 and TRBJ1-1; D is unresolved. The length of the CDR3 is 15 residues. V was shortened by 2 bases and J by 1 base, with 11 bases between the two germline ends. Germline-derived CDR1 and CDR2 are SGHTA and FQGTGA. The CDR3 sequence: CASSLGHQRNTEAFF. CDR3 bases: TGTGCCAGCAGCTTAGGGCACCAGAGGAACACTGAAGCTTTCTTT.

A few counts support this clonotype. The rearrangement links TRBV7-3 to TRBJ2-3; TRBD2 is a possible D gene (6 bases). The CDR3 contains 16 residues. V gave up 2 bases and J gave up 2 bases, with 14 bases separating them. From germline, CDR1 is SGHTA and CDR2 FQGTGA. CDR3 in amino acids: CASSLGSSRDTDTQYF. CDR3 nucleotides: TGTGCCAGCAGCTTAGGATCCTCGCGGGACACAGATACGCAGTATTTT.